The clone carrying this T cell receptor beta chain was seen a few times. The antigen is not known. Using its own MiXCR run on the 5' RACE reads, TCRdb lists one record per CDR3 protein. The sample yields under 900,000 distinct CDR3 sequences, about 18% seen once. The sample belongs to a study of identical twins. Study outcomes and limitations: Abundant beta clonotypes from cord blood bore fewer insertions; memory repertoires lacked this pattern. Conclusions leaned on cross-sectional statistical analysis and did not track the same donors over time.

The same specimen was also included in a second study, on T cells expressing NK-cell markers. That work contributes: For several experiments, T cell sorting was restricted to the alpha-beta TCR population by means of an anti-gamma-delta TCR antibody.

This TCR derives from a woman aged 18-29 years in good health. Sequenced: PBMCs.

DNA of the CDR3: TGCAGTGCTAGGATCCGGGACAGGGGGAGCATAGGCTACACCTTC. Its translation: CSARIRDRGSIGYTF. The chain recombines TRBV20-1 with TRBJ1-2; TRBD1 aligns across 11 bases. There are 15 residues in the CDR3. CDR1 is DFQATT, CDR2 SNEGSKA, per germline (reference sequence). J gave up 8 bases and V 3 bases, and 11 bases lay outside the gene matches.